This TCR beta chain was obtained from a study of cytomegalovirus exposure and HLA in healthy donors. Regarding the study as a whole: Specificity for CMV antigens was confirmed in vitro for a few of the CMV-associated chains. A cluster of highly shared sequence variants was likely a sequencing artifact. Most of the TCR beta V segments (in an earlier analysis) were productive either about 90% or about 30% of the time.

Germline V gives CDR1 PRHDT, CDR2 FYEKMQ (reference sequence). The CDR3 consists of 14 residues. The V end lost 0 bases, the J end lost 2 bases, and 7 bases lay between the germline ends. Primers included in the PCR were 60 Vbeta and 13 Jbeta primers. Only in-frame clones appear in the TCRdb table, and some are missing; sequencing was by immunoSEQ multiplex PCR. Counted here are 120,000 or so clones, roughly 80% occurring once; the ten biggest clones make up around 11%. This clone came up once. Antigen specificity is unknown. Sample: PBMCs. The rearrangement joins TRBV13 to TRBJ1-1; D gene uncertain. This receptor was identified in a male donor in good health and CMV-seropositive. The CDR3 is CASSLGRSNTEAFF. CDR3 in DNA: TGTGCCAGCAGCTTAGGCCGGAGTAACACTGAAGCTTTCTTT.